A single sample is the source of the 30 T cell receptor beta chains below, sequenced in a study of T cell changes during pregnancy in multiple sclerosis. Clones were read by immunoSEQ multiplex PCR, and TCRdb kept only the in-frame ones, dropping some. Here the sample spans about 40,000 clones, 92% being singletons. The source was CD8+ T cells from peripheral blood mononuclear cells, collected in the first trimester of pregnancy. Receptors were obtained from a female donor with multiple sclerosis, enrolled in a pregnancy study.

This chain connects TRBV7-9 to TRBJ2-7, with TRBD1 matching over 7 bases. Germline-derived CDR1 and CDR2 are SEHNR and FQNEAQ (reference sequence). The CDR3 is 14 amino acids. Unmatched junction bases numbered 8, after V lost 2 bases and J lost 7 bases. CDR3 loop: CASSLTGQSWEQYF. In DNA form, the CDR3 reads TGTGCCAGCAGCTTAACGGGACAGTCGTGGGAGCAGTACTTC.

The gene calls are TRBV9 and TRBJ2-1, with D possibly being TRBD1 (5 bases). The V and J ends lost 3 bases and 10 bases respectively, with 17 bases between them. This CDR3 has 14 amino acids. Per the germline V gene, CDR1 is SGDLS and CDR2 is YYNGEE. The CDR3 here is CASSAAHGAEEQFF. CDR3 sequence (DNA): TGTGCCAGCAGCGCGGCCCATGGGGCGGAGGAGCAGTTCTTC.

The gene calls are TRBV7-3 and TRBJ1-1; no reliable D call. Trimming stripped 4 bases from V and 0 bases from J, with 6 bases between. The germline CDR1 and CDR2 sequences are SGHTA and FQGTGA. The CDR3 has 13 amino acids. For the CDR3, the DNA is TGTGCCAGCAGCTACTCGGTGAACACTGAAGCTTTCTTT. Its protein product is CASSYSVNTEAFF.

This clone was seen a few times. The chain joins TRBV10-3 to TRBJ1-3, with a weak D call TRBD1 (5 bases). The CDR3 totals 16 residues. V gave up 0 bases and J gave up 0 bases, with 9 bases separating them. The germline V gene encodes CDR1 ENHRY and CDR2 SYGVKD. The CDR3 DNA is TGTGCCATCAGTGAGTCGGGGGGGATCTCTGGAAACACCATATATTTT. Translating gives CAISESGGISGNTIYF.

The gene calls are TRBV9 and TRBJ2-2, with 9 bases identical to TRBD1. The CDR3 is 16 amino acids. Germline V CDR1 and CDR2: SGDLS, YYNGEE. Trimming at V came to 2 bases and at J to 4 bases, leaving 6 bases not matched to a gene. This chain's CDR3 is CASSVPGTGSTGELFF. In nucleotides, the CDR3 is TGTGCCAGCAGCGTTCCAGGGACAGGGAGCACCGGGGAGCTGTTTTTT.

CDR3 in amino acids: CSVEDGGVRTDTQYF. The CDR3, as DNA: TGCAGCGTTGAAGACGGCGGGGTTCGTACAGATACGCAGTATTTT. This chain connects TRBV29-1 to TRBJ2-3; possible D gene TRBD2, 6 bases. This CDR3 comprises 15 residues. The V and J ends lost 0 bases and 3 bases respectively, with 13 bases between them. Germline V lookup: CDR1 SQVTM, CDR2 ANQGSEA.

The J gene is TRBJ1-1, the V gene TRBV6-6, with 11 nucleotides matching TRBD1. V shed 6 bases and J 5 bases; nucleotides not matched to a gene: 11. CDR3 length equals 16 residues. CDR1 and CDR2 (germline): MNHNY, SVGAGI (reference sequence). CDR3 sequence reads: CASRTNRDRGETEAFF. The CDR3 bases are TGTGCCAGCAGGACAAACCGGGACAGGGGGGAGACTGAAGCTTTCTTT.

V is TRBV6-5 and J is TRBJ1-2; the D gene is possibly TRBD1 (6 bases). The germline V and J ends were trimmed by 0 bases and 4 bases, with 15 bases remaining between them. The CDR3 covers 16 residues. CDR1 and CDR2 (germline): MNHEY, SVGAGI. As DNA, the CDR3 is TGTGCCAGCAGTTACTCGATAGTGACAGGCCTCTATGGCTACACCTTC. Residues: CASSYSIVTGLYGYTF.

This clone has only one observation. This rearrangement joins TRBV5-6 to TRBJ2-5; 9 bases align to TRBD1. There are 16 residues in the CDR3. V shed 0 bases and J 4 bases; nucleotides not matched to a gene: 7. Germline V gives CDR1 SGHDT, CDR2 YYEEEE. The CDR3 region is CASSLEGTGYGETQYF. The CDR3 DNA sequence: TGTGCCAGCAGCTTGGAGGGGACAGGGTACGGAGAGACCCAGTACTTC.

This rearrangement joins TRBV11-3 to TRBJ2-3; 8 bases align to TRBD2. The CDR3 runs to 15 residues. Losses at the gene ends were 2 bases for V and 3 bases for J; bases not matched to a gene: 4. CDR1 is SGHNT and CDR2 is YENEEA in the germline V gene. The CDR3 here is CASSLRSGGTDTQYF. In DNA form, the CDR3 reads TGTGCCAGCAGCTTACGTTCGGGGGGGACAGATACGCAGTATTTT. Filled out from reference TRBV11-3 and TRBJ2-3, the complete variable domain reads EAGVVQSPRYKIIEKKQPVAFWCNPISGHNTLYWYLQNLGQGPELLIRYENEEAVDDSQLPKDRFSAERLKGVDSTLKIQPAELGDSAVYLCASSLRSGGTDTQYFGPGTRLTVL.

This clone turned up a few times. The V and J genes are TRBV19 and TRBJ2-7; D gene uncertain. Germline CDR1 and CDR2: LNHDA and SQIVND (reference sequence). Trimming stripped 6 bases from V and 1 base from J, with 13 bases between. This CDR3 is built from 14 residues. The DNA of the CDR3 is TGTGCCAGTAGCGAACAGAGAACTTCCTACGAGCAGTACTTC. Translating it yields CASSEQRTSYEQYF.

A remark on this clone: At one end the junction does not follow the germline gene, possibly because of a read error. The chain has TRBV7-7 and TRBJ2-5, with TRBD1 matching over 8 bases. Germline V gene sequence: CDR1 SSHAT, CDR2 FNYEAQ (reference sequence). The CDR3 contains 15 residues. The CDR3 DNA sequence: TGTGCTAGCAGCTTACTGTCAGGGGGCCCAGAGACCCAGTACTTC. This translates into CASSLLSGGPETQYF.

This clone was observed at least ten times. The chain carries TRBV2 and TRBJ2-2, with D hard to call. Germline CDR1 is SNHLY and CDR2 is FYNNEI. The CDR3 is 16 residues long. The V and J ends lost 3 bases and 2 bases respectively, with 13 bases between them. The CDR3 region is CASSDSKHRNTGELFF. In DNA form, the CDR3 reads TGTGCCAGCAGTGACTCCAAGCACAGAAACACCGGGGAGCTGTTTTTT.

This clone has a single count. The chain joins TRBV9 to TRBJ1-4; 10 nucleotides agree with TRBD1. V lost 3 bases, J lost 8 bases, and 7 bases stayed unmatched. CDR1 is SGDLS and CDR2 is YYNGEE in the germline V gene. The CDR3 has 15 amino acids. DNA for the CDR3: TGTGCCAGCAGCGCCTCCGGGACAGGGGCCGAAAAACTGTTTTTT. As protein: CASSASGTGAEKLFF.

The CDR3 DNA is TGTGCCAGCAGCTTAGAGCGGACAGGGGCCTACGAGCAGTACTTC. Its translation is CASSLERTGAYEQYF. The V gene is TRBV7-2, the J gene TRBJ2-7, with TRBD1 matching over 9 bases. CDR1 and CDR2 (germline): SGHTA, FQGNSA. This CDR3 has 15 residues. The trim removed 1 base at V and 2 bases at J, leaving 3 bases unmatched.

V and J are TRBV19 and TRBJ2-1, with 7 bases identical to TRBD2. The length of the CDR3 is 14 residues. The trim removed 2 bases at V and 4 bases at J, leaving 2 bases unmatched. Germline CDR1 and CDR2: LNHDA and SQIVND (reference sequence). The chain's CDR3 is CASSILAAYNEQFF. The CDR3 DNA reads TGTGCCAGTAGTATACTAGCGGCTTACAATGAGCAGTTCTTC.

The V call is TRBV11-2, the J call TRBJ2-5; 11 positions agree with TRBD2. The CDR3 covers 15 residues. J gave up 3 bases and V 6 bases, and 6 bases lay outside the gene matches. CDR1 and CDR2 from the germline V gene are SGHAT and FQNNGV. This chain's CDR3 is CASRRQTSGEETQYF. The CDR3 DNA is TGTGCCAGCAGGCGACAGACTAGCGGGGAAGAGACCCAGTACTTC.

The rearrangement uses TRBV5-5 and TRBJ1-1; D is ambiguous. Per germline, CDR1 SGHKS and CDR2 YYEKEE (reference sequence). The CDR3 contains 15 residues. Trimming pared 1 base from V and 0 bases from J, leaving 10 bases between. The CDR3, as DNA: TGTGCCAGCAGCTTGTCGCGTTTGATGAACACTGAAGCTTTCTTT. Encoded protein: CASSLSRLMNTEAFF.

J is TRBJ2-5 and V is TRBV12-5; 14 nucleotides line up with TRBD2. CDR3 length: 18 residues. The V and J ends lost 3 bases and 3 bases, in that order; junction bases with no gene match: 9. Germline V gives CDR1 LGHNT, CDR2 FRNRAP. The CDR3 coding sequence is TGTGCTAGTGGTTTTGGACTAGCGGGGGGATCCGGGGAAGAGACCCAGTACTTC. Its translation: CASGFGLAGGSGEETQYF.

The chain employs TRBV7-3 and TRBJ2-1; D may be TRBD2 (6 bases). The germline V and J ends were trimmed by 5 bases and 2 bases, with 13 bases remaining between them. Germline V gene lookup returns CDR1 SGHTA and CDR2 FQGTGA. This CDR3 spans 15 amino acids. This chain's CDR3 is CASSARGGTYNEQFF. The CDR3 coding sequence is TGTGCCAGCAGCGCCCGTGGGGGGACCTACAATGAGCAGTTCTTC.

The CDR3, as DNA: TGTGCCAGCAGCTTAGGCGCTAGCTCGGGACAGGGGGGCTACGAGCAGTACTTC. It yields the protein CASSLGASSGQGGYEQYF. The genes are TRBV13 and TRBJ2-7; 11 bases line up with TRBD1. Germline lookup yields CDR1 PRHDT and CDR2 FYEKMQ (reference sequence). V lost 0 bases, J lost 3 bases, and 10 bases stayed unmatched. The CDR3 runs 18 residues.

J is TRBJ2-5 and V is TRBV6-5, with D perhaps matching TRBD2 (6 bases). Germline CDR1 reads MNHEY; CDR2 reads SVGAGI. CDR3 length: 16 amino acids. V lost 0 bases, J lost 2 bases, and 13 bases lay in between. In DNA, the CDR3 is TGTGCCAGCAGTTACTCCCCCCCCGGGGGTCAAGAGACCCAGTACTTC. Residues: CASSYSPPGGQETQYF.

J is TRBJ1-1 and V is TRBV9, with unresolved D. Germline V gene data show CDR1 as SGDLS and CDR2 as YYNGEE. Trimming took off 4 bases at V and 0 bases at J, with 7 bases between the two ends. The CDR3 covers 13 residues. The chain's CDR3 is CASSPDMNTEAFF. Written as DNA, the CDR3 is TGTGCCAGCAGCCCAGACATGAACACTGAAGCTTTCTTT. Supplemented by reference TRBV9 and TRBJ1-1, the full variable domain reads DSGVTQTPKHLITATGQRVTLRCSPRSGDLSVYWYQQSLDQGLQFLIQYYNGEERAKGNILERFSAQQFPDLHSELNLSSLELGDSALYFCASSPDMNTEAFFGQGTRLTVV.

This chain joins TRBV4-2 and TRBJ1-1; the D is unclear. CDR3 size: 16 residues. Trimming pared 0 bases from V and 1 base from J, leaving 12 bases between. Per the germline V gene, CDR1 is LGHNA and CDR2 is YNFKEQ. The CDR3 region has the DNA TGTGCCAGCAGCCAAGAAATCAATCGGAGGAACACTGAAGCTTTCTTT. This codes for CASSQEINRRNTEAFF.

The gene calls are TRBV7-9 and TRBJ2-7, with D hard to call. The CDR3 is 15 residues long. Germline CDR1 reads SEHNR; CDR2 reads FQNEAQ (reference sequence). The V and J ends lost 1 base and 0 bases respectively, with 10 bases between them. The CDR3 nucleotides are TGTGCCAGCAGCTTAGAATTCGAGAGCTCCTACGAGCAGTACTTC. Amino acid sequence: CASSLEFESSYEQYF.

CDR3 residues: CAWTGGIGELFF. CDR3 coding DNA: TGTGCCTGGACAGGGGGCATCGGGGAGCTGTTTTTT. The J gene is TRBJ2-2, the V gene TRBV30; 8 bases are shared with TRBD1. Looked up from germline, CDR1 is GTSNPN and CDR2 is SVGIG (reference sequence). CDR3 length equals 12 residues. V dropped 4 bases and J dropped 7; count of bases not matched to a gene: 2. The variable domain in full, with the rest retrieved from reference TRBV30 and TRBJ2-2, is SQTIHQWPATLVQPVGSPLSLECTVEGTSNPNLYWYRQAAGRGLQLLFYSVGIGQISSEVPQNLSASRPQDRQFILSSKKLLLSDSGFYLCAWTGGIGELFFGEGSRLTVL.

The V and J genes are TRBV18 and TRBJ2-5; D may be TRBD1 (5 bases). Germline V gene data show CDR1 as KGHSH and CDR2 as LQKENI. The CDR3 contains 14 residues. Trimming removed 0 bases at V and 3 bases at J, with 8 bases between. CDR3: CASSPPLREETQYF. The DNA for the CDR3 is TGTGCCAGCTCACCACCGCTCAGGGAAGAGACCCAGTACTTC.

The CDR3 sequence: CASSTSIGFDYGYTF. The CDR3 DNA is TGTGCCAGCAGTACCTCCATCGGGTTTGACTATGGCTACACCTTC. The V gene is TRBV27, the J gene TRBJ1-2; no firm D call. The V and J ends lost 5 bases and 3 bases respectively, with 16 bases between them. This CDR3 spans 15 amino acids. Germline values: CDR1 MNHEY, CDR2 SMNVEV (reference sequence).

This clone is a singleton in its sample. This chain joins TRBV5-8 and TRBJ2-3, with 10 bases matching TRBD2. This CDR3 has 14 amino acids. CDR1 is SGHTS, CDR2 YDEGEE, per germline. The V gene end was trimmed by 3 bases and the J gene end by 3 bases; junction bases not matched to a gene: 1. The CDR3 here is CASSSGLATDTQYF. For the CDR3, the DNA is TGTGCCAGCAGCTCGGGACTAGCGACAGATACGCAGTATTTT.

This rearrangement joins TRBV2 to TRBJ2-1, with TRBD2 matching 9 bases. Germline CDR1 reads SNHLY; CDR2 reads FYNNEI. V was clipped by 3 bases and J by 4 bases; unmatched bases: 10. CDR3 length equals 17 residues. The CDR3 here is CASSEDTSGGTYNEQFF. DNA for the CDR3: TGTGCCAGCAGTGAGGATACCAGCGGGGGGACATACAATGAGCAGTTCTTC.